This T cell receptor beta chain was observed in a study of pediatric ulcerative colitis. The assay was run at survey level. TCRdb's table, derived via immunoSEQ multiplex PCR, lists solely in-frame clones and lacks some. The data hold about 64,000 clones, with around 85% observed a single time. The germline V and J ends were trimmed by 2 bases and 3 bases, with 6 bases remaining between them. Germline values: CDR1 SGHDT, CDR2 YYEEEE. CDR3 length: 12 amino acids. Blood was drawn at the time of colonoscopy. Concerning this clone: The antigen is undetermined.

Points from the study as a whole: Repertoires came from total lymphocyte DNA, so rare subsets like regulatory T cells may be missed. All ulcerative colitis patients, but no controls, carried two rectal clonotypes.

V is TRBV5-6 and J is TRBJ2-7, with D unclear. This TCR was sampled from a boy under 18 with severe ulcerative colitis. The source material was blood. CDR3 loop: CASSFPDYEQYF. The CDR3 nucleotides read TGTGCCAGCAGCTTTCCCGACTACGAGCAGTACTTC.